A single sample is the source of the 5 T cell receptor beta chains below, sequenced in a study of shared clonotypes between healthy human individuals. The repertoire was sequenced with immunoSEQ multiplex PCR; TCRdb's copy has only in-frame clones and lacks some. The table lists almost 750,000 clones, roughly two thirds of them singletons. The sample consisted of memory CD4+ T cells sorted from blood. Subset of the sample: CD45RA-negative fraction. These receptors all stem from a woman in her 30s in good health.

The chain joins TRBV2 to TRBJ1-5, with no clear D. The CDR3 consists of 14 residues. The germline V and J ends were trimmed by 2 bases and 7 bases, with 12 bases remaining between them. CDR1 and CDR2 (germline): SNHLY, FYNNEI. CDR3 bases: TGTGCCAGCAGTGAAAATGGCTTCAACCAGCCCCAGCATTTT. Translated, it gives CASSENGFNQPQHF. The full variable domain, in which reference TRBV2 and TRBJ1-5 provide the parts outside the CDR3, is EPEVTQTPSHQVTQMGQEVILRCVPISNHLYFYWYRQILGQKVEFLVSFYNNEISEKSEIFDDQFSVERPDGSNFTLKIRSTKLEDSAMYFCASSENGFNQPQHFGDGTRLSIL.

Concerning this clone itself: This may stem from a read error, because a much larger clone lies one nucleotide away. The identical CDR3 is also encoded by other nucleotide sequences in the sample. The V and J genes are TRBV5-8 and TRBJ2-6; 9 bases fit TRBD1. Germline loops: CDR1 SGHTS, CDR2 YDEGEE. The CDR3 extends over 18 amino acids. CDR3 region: CASSFWTGAYSGANVLTF. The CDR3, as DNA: TGTGCCAGCAGCTTTTGGACAGGGGCGTACTCTGGGGCCAACGTCCTGACTTTT.

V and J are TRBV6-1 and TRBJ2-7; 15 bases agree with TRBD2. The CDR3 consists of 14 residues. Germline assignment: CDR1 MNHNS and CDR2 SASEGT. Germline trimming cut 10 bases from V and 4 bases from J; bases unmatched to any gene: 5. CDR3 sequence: CATGLAGGPYEQYF. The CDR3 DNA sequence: TGTGCCACCGGACTAGCGGGAGGGCCATACGAGCAGTACTTC.

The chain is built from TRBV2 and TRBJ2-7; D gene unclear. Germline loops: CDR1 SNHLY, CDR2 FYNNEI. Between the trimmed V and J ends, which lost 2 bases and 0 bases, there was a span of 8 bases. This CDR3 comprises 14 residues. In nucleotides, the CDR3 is TGTGCCAGCAGTGAACTTAGGAGCTCCTACGAGCAGTACTTC. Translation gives CASSELRSSYEQYF.

CDR3 residues: CASSPAGRLNTGELFF. CDR3 bases: TGTGCCAGCAGCCCCGCGGGGAGGCTGAACACCGGGGAGCTGTTTTTT. The rearrangement links TRBV7-6 to TRBJ2-2; a possible D gene is TRBD2 (6 bases). In germline, CDR1 is SGHVS, CDR2 FNYEAQ. This CDR3 comprises 16 residues. V was cut by 5 bases and J by 1 base, with 14 bases left in between.